This T cell receptor beta chain was sequenced during a study of shared T cell receptors in the human thymus. V dropped 1 base and J dropped 5 bases, with 12 bases sitting between them. CDR3 length: 14 residues. CDR1 is SGHTS, CDR2 YDEGEE, per germline. Sequencing was performed with immunoSEQ multiplex PCR; in TCRdb, only in-frame clones are kept and a portion is missing. The sample holds hundreds of thousands of clones, more than 70% seen once. This sample also belongs to another study, concerning human thymus T cells. That work contributes: Thymus pieces cut out during corrective heart surgery were the tissue that was used. Thymic and blood repertoires appeared to show biased V and J gene usage. Related studies found that unrelated individuals share highly overlapping thymic repertoires.

This sequence was found in a boy under two years old with a congenital heart defect. Specimen: thymocytes. This chain joins TRBV5-8 and TRBJ1-1, with D hard to call. The CDR3 spells CASSLQSGGTEAFF. The DNA for the CDR3 is TGTGCCAGCAGCTTGCAGTCAGGAGGTACTGAAGCTTTCTTT.